This TCR beta chain was found in a study of regulatory T cells in long-lasting Graves disease. The time point: newly diagnosed GD, antithyroid drugs for less than 3 months. Making the TCR library involved RNA that had been extracted from PBMCs. This CDR3 spans 15 amino acids. Trimming shortened V by 6 bases and J by 4 bases, and 18 bases separated the two germline ends. In germline, CDR1 is SNHLY, CDR2 FYNNEI. This clonotype occurred a few times. A read error may explain this, as a much larger clone is one base away. iRepertoire HTBI primers and Arm-PCR of CDR3 regions built TCR beta libraries. TCRdb itself ran the multiplex PCR reads through MiXCR, one entry per CDR3 protein. The sample includes 350,000 to 450,000 distinct CDR3 sequences, approximately 15% of them seen just once. Separately, the same data were catalogued under a study of T cells in Graves' hyperthyroidism and ophthalmopathy. That report adds: The TCR CDR3 first-round RT-PCR relied on the HTBI primer set. Most clonotypes that expanded in the thyroid above 0.001 also showed up in blood.

The clonotype was recovered from a woman aged 25 to 39 with Graves disease. V usage is TRBV2 and J usage is TRBJ1-1; D gene unclear. The sample in question was peripheral blood mononuclear cells (PBMCs), obtained at new diagnosis, from a patient treated with antithyroid drugs. This chain's CDR3 is CASSLRGWAVTEAFF. DNA for the CDR3: TGTGCCAGCAGCCTAAGAGGGTGGGCAGTCACTGAAGCTTTCTTT. Full variable domain (outside the CDR3, taken from reference TRBV2 and TRBJ1-1): EPEVTQTPSHQVTQMGQEVILRCVPISNHLYFYWYRQILGQKVEFLVSFYNNEISEKSEIFDDQFSVERPDGSNFTLKIRSTKLEDSAMYFCASSLRGWAVTEAFFGQGTRLTVV.